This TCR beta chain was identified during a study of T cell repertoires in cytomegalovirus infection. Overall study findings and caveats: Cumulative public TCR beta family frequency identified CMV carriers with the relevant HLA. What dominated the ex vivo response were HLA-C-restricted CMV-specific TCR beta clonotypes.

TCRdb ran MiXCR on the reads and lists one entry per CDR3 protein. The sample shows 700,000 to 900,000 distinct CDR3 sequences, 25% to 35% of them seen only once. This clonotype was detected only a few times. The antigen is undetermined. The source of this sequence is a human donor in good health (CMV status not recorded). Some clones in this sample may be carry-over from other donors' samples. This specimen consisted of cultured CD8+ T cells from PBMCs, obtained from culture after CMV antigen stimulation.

This CDR3 is CASAAGNSGANVLTF. In nucleotides, the CDR3 is TGTGCCAGCGCGGCAGGAAACTCTGGGGCCAACGTCCTGACTTTC. The chain couples TRBV7-9 to TRBJ2-6; D gene unclear. The V gene's germline CDR1 is SEHNR and CDR2 FQNEAQ (reference sequence). This CDR3 has 15 amino acids. V gave up 8 bases and J gave up 0 bases, with 11 bases separating them.